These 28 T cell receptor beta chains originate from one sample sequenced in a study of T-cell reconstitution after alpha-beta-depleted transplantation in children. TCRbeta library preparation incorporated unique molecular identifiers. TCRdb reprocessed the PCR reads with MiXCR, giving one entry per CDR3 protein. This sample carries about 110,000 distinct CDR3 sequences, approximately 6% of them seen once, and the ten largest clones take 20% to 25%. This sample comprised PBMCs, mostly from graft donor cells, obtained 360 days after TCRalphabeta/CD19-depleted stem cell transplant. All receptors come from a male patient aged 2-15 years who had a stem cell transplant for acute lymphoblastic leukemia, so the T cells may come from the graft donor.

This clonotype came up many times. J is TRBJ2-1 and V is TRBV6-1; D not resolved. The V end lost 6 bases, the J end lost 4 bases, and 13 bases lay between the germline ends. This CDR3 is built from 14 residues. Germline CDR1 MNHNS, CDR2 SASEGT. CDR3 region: CASRTPLDYNEQFF. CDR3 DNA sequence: TGTGCCAGCAGAACCCCCCTGGATTACAATGAGCAGTTCTTC.

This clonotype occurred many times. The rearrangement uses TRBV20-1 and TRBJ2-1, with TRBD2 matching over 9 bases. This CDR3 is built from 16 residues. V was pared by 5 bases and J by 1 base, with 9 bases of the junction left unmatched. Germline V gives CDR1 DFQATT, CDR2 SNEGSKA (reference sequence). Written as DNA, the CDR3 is TGCAGTGCTGGAGGGCGGGGGGGCCGGTCCTACAATGAGCAGTTCTTC. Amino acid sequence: CSAGGRGGRSYNEQFF.

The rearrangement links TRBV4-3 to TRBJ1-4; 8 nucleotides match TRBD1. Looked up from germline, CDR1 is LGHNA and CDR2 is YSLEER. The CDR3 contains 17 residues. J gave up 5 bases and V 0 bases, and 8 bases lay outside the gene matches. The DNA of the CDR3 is TGCGCCAGCAGCCAAGAAGACCACAGGGGGTTCAATGAAAAACTGTTTTTT. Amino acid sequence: CASSQEDHRGFNEKLFF.

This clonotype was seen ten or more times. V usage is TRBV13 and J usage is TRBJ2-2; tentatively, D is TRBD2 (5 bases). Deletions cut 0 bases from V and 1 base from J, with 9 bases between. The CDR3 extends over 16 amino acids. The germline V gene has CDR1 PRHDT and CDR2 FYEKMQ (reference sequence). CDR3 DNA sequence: TGTGCCAGCAGCTTAGGCCGAGCGGAGAACACCGGGGAGCTGTTTTTT. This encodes CASSLGRAENTGELFF.

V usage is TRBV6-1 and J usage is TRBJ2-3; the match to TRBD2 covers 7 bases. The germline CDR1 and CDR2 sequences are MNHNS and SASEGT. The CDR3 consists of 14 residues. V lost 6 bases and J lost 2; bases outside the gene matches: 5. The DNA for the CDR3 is TGTGCCAGCAGGGCCGGGACTATCACAGATACGCAGTATTTT. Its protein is CASRAGTITDTQYF.

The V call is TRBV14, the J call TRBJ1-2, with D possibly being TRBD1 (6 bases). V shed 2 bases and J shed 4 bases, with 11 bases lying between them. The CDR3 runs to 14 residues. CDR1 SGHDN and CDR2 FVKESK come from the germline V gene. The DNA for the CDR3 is TGTGCCAGCAGCCAATATCAGGGGCCCTATGGCTACACCTTC. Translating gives CASSQYQGPYGYTF.

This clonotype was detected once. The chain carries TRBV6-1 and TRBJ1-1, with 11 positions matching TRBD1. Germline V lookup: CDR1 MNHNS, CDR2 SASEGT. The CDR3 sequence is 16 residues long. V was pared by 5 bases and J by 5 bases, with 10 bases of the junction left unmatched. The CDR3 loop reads CASSRTGGAGGTEAFF. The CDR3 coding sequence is TGTGCCAGCAGTAGGACAGGGGGCGCGGGAGGGACTGAAGCTTTCTTT.

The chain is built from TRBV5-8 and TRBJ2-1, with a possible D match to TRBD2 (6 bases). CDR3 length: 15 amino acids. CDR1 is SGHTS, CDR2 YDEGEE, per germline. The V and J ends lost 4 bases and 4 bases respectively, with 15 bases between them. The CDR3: CASSVTSSQYNEQFF. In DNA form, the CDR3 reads TGTGCCAGCAGCGTAACTAGCAGCCAATACAATGAGCAGTTCTTC.

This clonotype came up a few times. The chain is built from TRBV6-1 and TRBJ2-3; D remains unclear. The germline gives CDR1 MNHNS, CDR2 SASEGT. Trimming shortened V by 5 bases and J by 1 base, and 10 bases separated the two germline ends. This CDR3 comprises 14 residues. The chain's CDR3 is CASSPLSRTDTQYF. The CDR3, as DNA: TGTGCCAGCAGTCCCCTGAGCCGCACAGATACGCAGTATTTT.

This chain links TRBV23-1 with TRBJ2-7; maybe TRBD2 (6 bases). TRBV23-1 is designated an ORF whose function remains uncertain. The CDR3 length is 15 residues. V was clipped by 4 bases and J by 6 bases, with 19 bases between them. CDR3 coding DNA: TGCGCCAGCAGTCCGCCGGGTCGTATCGGGGGCGAGCAGTACTTC. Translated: CASSPPGRIGGEQYF.

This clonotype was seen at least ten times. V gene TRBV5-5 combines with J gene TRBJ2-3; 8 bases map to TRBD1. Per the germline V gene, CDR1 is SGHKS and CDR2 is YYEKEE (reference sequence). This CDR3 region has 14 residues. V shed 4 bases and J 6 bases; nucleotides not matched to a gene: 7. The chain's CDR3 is CASSTSTGVDTQYF. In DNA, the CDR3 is TGTGCCAGCAGCACCTCGACAGGGGTGGATACGCAGTATTTT.

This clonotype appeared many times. CDR3 in DNA: TGTGCCAGCAGCTTAGACGGGGGGCCGTACAATGAGCAGTTCTTC. Amino acid sequence: CASSLDGGPYNEQFF. The gene calls are TRBV11-2 and TRBJ2-1, with a tentative D call TRBD2 (7 bases). In germline, CDR1 is SGHAT, CDR2 FQNNGV. Deletions cut 0 bases from V and 4 bases from J, with 10 bases between. The CDR3 contains 15 residues.

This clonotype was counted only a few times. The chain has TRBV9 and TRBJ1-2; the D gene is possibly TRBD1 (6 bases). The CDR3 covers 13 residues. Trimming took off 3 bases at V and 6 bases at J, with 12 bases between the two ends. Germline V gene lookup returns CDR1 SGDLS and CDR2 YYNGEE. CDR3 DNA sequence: TGTGCCAGCAGCGAAACAGGGCGGGATGGCTACACCTTC. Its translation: CASSETGRDGYTF.

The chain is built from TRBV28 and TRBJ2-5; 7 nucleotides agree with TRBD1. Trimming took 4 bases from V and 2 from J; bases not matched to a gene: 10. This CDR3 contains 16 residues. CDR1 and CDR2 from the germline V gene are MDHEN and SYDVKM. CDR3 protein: CASSYPGTDYQETQYF. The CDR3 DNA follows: TGTGCCAGCAGTTACCCCGGGACAGACTATCAAGAGACCCAGTACTTC.

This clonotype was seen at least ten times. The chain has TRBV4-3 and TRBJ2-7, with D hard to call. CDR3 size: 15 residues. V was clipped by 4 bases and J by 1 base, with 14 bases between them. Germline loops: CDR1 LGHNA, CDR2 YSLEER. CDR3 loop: CASSLYQVGSYEQYF. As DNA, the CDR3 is TGCGCCAGCAGCCTGTATCAGGTGGGGTCCTACGAGCAGTACTTC.

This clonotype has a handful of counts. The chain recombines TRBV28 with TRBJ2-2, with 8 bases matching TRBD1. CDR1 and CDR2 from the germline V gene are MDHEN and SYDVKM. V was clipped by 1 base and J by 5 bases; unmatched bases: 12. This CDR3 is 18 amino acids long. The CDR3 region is CASSLYLPGQAFTGELFF. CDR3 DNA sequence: TGTGCCAGCAGTTTATATCTTCCGGGACAGGCATTTACCGGGGAGCTGTTTTTT.

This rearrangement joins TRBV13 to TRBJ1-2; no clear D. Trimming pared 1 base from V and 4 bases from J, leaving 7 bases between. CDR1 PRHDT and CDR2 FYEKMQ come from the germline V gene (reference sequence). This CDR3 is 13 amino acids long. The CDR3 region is CASSLEGSYGYTF. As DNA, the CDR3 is TGTGCCAGCAGCTTAGAAGGGAGCTATGGCTACACCTTC.

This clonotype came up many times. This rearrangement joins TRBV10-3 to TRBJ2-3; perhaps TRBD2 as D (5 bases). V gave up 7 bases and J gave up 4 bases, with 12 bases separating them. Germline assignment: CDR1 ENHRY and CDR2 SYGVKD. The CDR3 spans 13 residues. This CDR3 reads CAIKGLPPDTQYF. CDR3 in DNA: TGTGCCATCAAAGGACTCCCACCAGATACGCAGTATTTT.

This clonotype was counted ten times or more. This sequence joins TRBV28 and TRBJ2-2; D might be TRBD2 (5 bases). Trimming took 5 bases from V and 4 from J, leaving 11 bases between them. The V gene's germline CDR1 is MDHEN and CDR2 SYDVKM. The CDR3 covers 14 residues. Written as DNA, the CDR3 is TGTGCCAGCAGTCTCCGGGAAGGCACCGGGGAGCTGTTTTTT. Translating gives CASSLREGTGELFF.

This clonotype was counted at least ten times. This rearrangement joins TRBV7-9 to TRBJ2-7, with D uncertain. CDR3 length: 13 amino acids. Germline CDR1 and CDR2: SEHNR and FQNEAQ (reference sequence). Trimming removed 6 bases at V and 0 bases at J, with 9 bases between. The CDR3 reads CASRFGSSYEQYF. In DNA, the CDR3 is TGTGCCAGCAGGTTTGGCAGCTCCTACGAGCAGTACTTC.

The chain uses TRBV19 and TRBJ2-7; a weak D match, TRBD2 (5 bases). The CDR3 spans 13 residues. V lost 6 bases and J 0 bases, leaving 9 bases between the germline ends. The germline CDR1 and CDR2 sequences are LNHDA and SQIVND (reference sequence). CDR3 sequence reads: CASSAGASYEQYF. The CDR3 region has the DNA TGTGCCAGTAGCGCGGGCGCCTCCTACGAGCAGTACTTC.

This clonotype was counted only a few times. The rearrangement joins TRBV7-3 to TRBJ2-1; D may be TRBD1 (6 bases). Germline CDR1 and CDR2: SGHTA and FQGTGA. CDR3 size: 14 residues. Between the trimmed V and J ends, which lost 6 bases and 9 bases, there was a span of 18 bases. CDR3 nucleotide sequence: TGTGCCAGCAGTCGAGGGACATCAGGAGGTGAGCAGTTCTTC. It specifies CASSRGTSGGEQFF.

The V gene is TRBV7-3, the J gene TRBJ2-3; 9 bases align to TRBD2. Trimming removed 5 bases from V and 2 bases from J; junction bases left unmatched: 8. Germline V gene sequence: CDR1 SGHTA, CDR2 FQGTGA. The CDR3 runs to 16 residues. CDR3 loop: CASSLLAGASTDTQYF. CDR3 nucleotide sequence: TGTGCCAGCAGCCTTTTAGCGGGAGCCTCCACAGATACGCAGTATTTT.

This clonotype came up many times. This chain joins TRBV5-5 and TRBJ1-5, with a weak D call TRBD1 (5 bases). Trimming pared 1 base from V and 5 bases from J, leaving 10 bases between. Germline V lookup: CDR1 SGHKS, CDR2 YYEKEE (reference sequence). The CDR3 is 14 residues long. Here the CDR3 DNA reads TGTGCCAGCAGCTTGTTTAGGGGAGATCAGCCCCAGCATTTT. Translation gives CASSLFRGDQPQHF.

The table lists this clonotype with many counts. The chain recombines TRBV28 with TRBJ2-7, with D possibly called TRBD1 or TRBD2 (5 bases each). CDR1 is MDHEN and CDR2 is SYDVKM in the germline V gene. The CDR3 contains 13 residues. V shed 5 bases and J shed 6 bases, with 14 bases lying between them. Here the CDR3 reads CASSAGTDSEQYF. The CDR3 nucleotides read TGTGCCAGCAGTGCAGGGACCGACTCCGAGCAGTACTTC.

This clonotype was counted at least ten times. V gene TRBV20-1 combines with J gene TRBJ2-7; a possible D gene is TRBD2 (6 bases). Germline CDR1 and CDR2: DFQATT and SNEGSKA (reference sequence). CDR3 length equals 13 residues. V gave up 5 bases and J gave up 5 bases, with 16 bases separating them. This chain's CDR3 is CSASRGRMDEQYF. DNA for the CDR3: TGCAGTGCTTCACGTGGGAGGATGGACGAGCAGTACTTC.

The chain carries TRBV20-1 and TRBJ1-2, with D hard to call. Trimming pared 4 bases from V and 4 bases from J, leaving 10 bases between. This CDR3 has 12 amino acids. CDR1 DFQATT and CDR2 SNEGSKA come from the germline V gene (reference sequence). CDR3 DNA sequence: TGCAGTGCTACCGGACTTGGCTATGGCTACACCTTC. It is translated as CSATGLGYGYTF.

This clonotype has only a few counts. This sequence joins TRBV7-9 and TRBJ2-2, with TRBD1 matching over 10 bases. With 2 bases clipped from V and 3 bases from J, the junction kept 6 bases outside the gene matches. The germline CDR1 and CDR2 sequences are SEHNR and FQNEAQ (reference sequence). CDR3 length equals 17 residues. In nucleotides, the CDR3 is TGTGCCAGCAGCTTATCAGGAGGGACAGGGGACACCGGGGAGCTGTTTTTT. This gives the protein CASSLSGGTGDTGELFF.